One and the same sample provided the 8 T cell receptor beta chains below, sequenced in a study of CD8+ T cells in alopecia areata. Reverse transcription of extracted RNA yielded cDNA, which provided the sequencing template. Measured with immunoSEQ multiplex PCR; TCRdb has only the in-frame clones, and not every one. The repertoire consists of 80,000 to 100,000 clones, with over 40% occurring once and the leading ten covering under 0.9%. Material: CD4+ T cells sorted from blood. These receptors came from a human donor with alopecia areata.

The chain uses TRBV11-2 and TRBJ2-3; D remains ambiguous. CDR3 length: 12 residues. Deletions cut 7 bases from V and 5 bases from J, with 10 bases between. Germline CDR1 and CDR2: SGHAT and FQNNGV. This CDR3 is CASTPSLDTQYF. CDR3 nucleotide sequence: TGTGCCAGCACGCCATCGCTAGATACGCAGTATTTT. Supplemented by reference TRBV11-2 and TRBJ2-3, the full variable domain reads EAGVAQSPRYKIIEKRQSVAFWCNPISGHATLYWYQQILGQGPKLLIQFQNNGVVDDSQLPKDRFSAERLKGVDSTLKIQPAKLEDSAVYLCASTPSLDTQYFGPGTRLTVL.

This chain links TRBV30 with TRBJ2-1; a possible D gene is TRBD2 (6 bases). From germline, CDR1 is GTSNPN and CDR2 SVGIG (reference sequence). V was pared by 8 bases and J by 5 bases, with 19 bases between. This CDR3 is 14 amino acids long. The chain's CDR3 is CAGTGGLHDNEQFF. The CDR3 region has the DNA TGTGCCGGGACGGGTGGACTACACGACAATGAGCAGTTCTTC.

This chain connects TRBV7-3 to TRBJ2-7; D not certain. Trimming took off 1 base at V and 6 bases at J, with 10 bases between the two ends. Per germline, CDR1 SGHTA and CDR2 FQGTGA. The length of the CDR3 is 13 residues. CDR3 bases: TGTGCCAGCAGCTTAAGTCTTGGCTTCGAGCAGTACTTC. Residues: CASSLSLGFEQYF.

This clone was seen only once. The chain combines TRBV29-1 with TRBJ2-7; D gene ambiguous. The germline CDR1 and CDR2 sequences are SQVTM and ANQGSEA. The CDR3 has 12 amino acids. Trimming took 4 bases from V and 2 from J, leaving 9 bases between them. The DNA for the CDR3 is TGCAGCGTTGGGCAGGCTACCTACGAGCAGTACTTC. It is translated as CSVGQATYEQYF.

The rearrangement uses TRBV30 and TRBJ2-2; D remains ambiguous. V lost 5 bases to trimming and J lost 2 bases, with 18 bases between them. CDR1 GTSNPN and CDR2 SVGIG come from the germline V gene (reference sequence). This CDR3 has 16 amino acids. CDR3: CAWARSFLPNTGELFF. The CDR3 bases are TGTGCCTGGGCCCGCTCCTTCCTACCAAACACCGGGGAGCTGTTTTTT.

Worth noting for this clone: Its ends do not fully match the called genes, so a read error is possible. This chain connects TRBV30 to TRBJ2-2; D is undetermined. The CDR3 runs to 12 residues. Per germline, CDR1 GTSNPN and CDR2 SVGIG (reference sequence). CDR3 sequence (DNA): TGTGCCTGGAGTGTCCTTGCCGGAGAGCTGTTTTTT. It is translated as CAWSVLAGELFF.

Written as DNA, the CDR3 is TGTGCCAGCACCGTCGGATTCGGGGGCCACAATGAGCAGTTCTTC. Translating gives CASTVGFGGHNEQFF. V and J are TRBV28 and TRBJ2-1; D may correspond to TRBD1 or TRBD2 (6 bases each). The CDR3 has 15 residues. Germline CDR1 MDHEN, CDR2 SYDVKM. Between the trimmed V and J ends, which lost 7 bases and 5 bases, there was a span of 18 bases.

The rearrangement links TRBV30 to TRBJ1-1; D call uncertain. Germline V gives CDR1 GTSNPN, CDR2 SVGIG (reference sequence). The CDR3 is made up of 15 amino acids. Trimming stripped 7 bases from V and 7 bases from J, with 25 bases between. The chain's CDR3 is CAFTKNHGLGSEAFF. In nucleotides, the CDR3 is TGTGCCTTCACGAAAAACCATGGGCTTGGGAGTGAAGCTTTCTTT.